The 15 T cell receptor beta chains reported below all come from one sample, sequenced in a study of blood T cell repertoires in COVID-19. The assay was immunoSEQ multiplex PCR, and TCRdb's table has in-frame clones only and misses some. The data hold around 330,000 clones, with about 91% observed a single time. Source material: peripheral blood. Every receptor here comes from a woman aged 25 to 45 with COVID-19, enrolled during active disease.

The chain employs TRBV12-3 or TRBV12-4 and TRBJ2-2; the D gene is possibly TRBD1 (6 bases). The ends were cut back, 6 bases at V and 5 bases at J, with 10 bases in the middle. The CDR3 runs 13 residues. This CDR3 reads CASSRQGTGELFF. The CDR3, as DNA: TGTGCCAGCAGCCGCCAGGGGACCGGGGAGCTGTTTTTT.

The gene calls are TRBV18 and TRBJ1-1; no clear D gene. Per germline, CDR1 KGHSH and CDR2 LQKENI. The CDR3 totals 13 residues. Between the trimmed V and J ends, which lost 3 bases and 5 bases, there was a span of 10 bases. For the CDR3, the DNA is TGTGCCAGCTCACCTATCGGTGATACTGAAGCTTTCTTT. It codes for CASSPIGDTEAFF.

The chain links TRBV2 to TRBJ1-6; D perhaps matches TRBD1 (5 bases). The CDR3 is 12 residues long. The germline V gene has CDR1 SNHLY and CDR2 FYNNEI. V gave up 8 bases and J gave up 8 bases, with 10 bases separating them. The chain's CDR3 is CASVRGDSPLHF. The CDR3 DNA sequence: TGTGCCAGCGTCCGGGGGGATTCACCCCTCCACTTT.

V gene TRBV6-2 or TRBV6-3 combines with J gene TRBJ2-4; no clear D. Germline CDR1 MNHEY, CDR2 SVGEGT. The V gene lost 2 bases and the J gene lost 2 bases, with 19 bases spanning the gap. The CDR3 totals 18 residues. This chain's CDR3 is CASSYPPTEMLTKNIQYF. As DNA, the CDR3 is TGTGCCAGCAGTTACCCCCCCACAGAGATGTTAACCAAAAACATTCAGTACTTC.

V and J are TRBV19 and TRBJ1-1, with 8 bases identical to TRBD1. Per germline, CDR1 LNHDA and CDR2 SQIVND (reference sequence). CDR3 size: 13 residues. The V and J ends lost 5 bases and 10 bases, in that order; junction bases with no gene match: 9. The CDR3 DNA reads as TGTGCCAGTAGTCCCGGACAGGGTCGTCTAGCTTTCTTT. Its translation is CASSPGQGRLAFF. The complete variable domain, with remaining parts taken from reference TRBV19 and TRBJ1-1, reads DGGITQSPKYLFRKEGQNVTLSCEQNLNHDAMYWYRQDPGQGLRLIYYSQIVNDFQKGDIAEGYSVSREKKESFPLTVTSAQKNPTAFYLCASSPGQGRLAFFGQGTRLTVV.

J is TRBJ1-6 and V is TRBV3-1 (or the pseudogene TRBV3-2); D unresolved. The CDR3 spans 14 residues. Germline V gene data show CDR1 as LGHDT and CDR2 as YNNKEL (reference sequence). Trimming stripped 6 bases from V and 6 bases from J, with 12 bases between. CDR3 coding DNA: TGTGCCAGCAGTCGGGGTTTTTTTAATTCACCCCTCCACTTT. Protein: CASSRGFFNSPLHF.

The J gene is TRBJ1-2, the V gene TRBV2, with 7 bases aligning to TRBD1. CDR3 length: 13 residues. Germline CDR1 and CDR2: SNHLY and FYNNEI. The J segment lost 6 bases and the V segment lost 5 bases, leaving 6 bases of the junction unmatched. In nucleotides, the CDR3 is TGTGCCAGCAGTCGAACAGGGGACCATGGCTACACCTTC. It translates to CASSRTGDHGYTF.

A remark on this clone: A junction end diverges from the germline sequence, so it may reflect a read error. The V gene is TRBV11-3, the J gene TRBJ1-1; tentatively, D is TRBD1 (5 bases). CDR1 SGHNT and CDR2 YENEEA come from the germline V gene. The CDR3 consists of 15 residues. The CDR3 protein is CASSPGGGENSEAFF. In nucleotides, the CDR3 is TGTGCCAGCAGCCCCGGGGGTGGGGAGAACTCTGAAGCTTTCTTT.

The V gene is TRBV5-1, the J gene TRBJ1-1; 11 bases match TRBD1. The CDR3 sequence is 16 residues long. The trim removed 0 bases at V and 0 bases at J, leaving 1 base unmatched. Germline V lookup: CDR1 SGHRS, CDR2 YFSETQ. The CDR3 DNA is TGCGCCAGCAGCTTGGGGACAGGGGGCCTGAACACTGAAGCTTTCTTT. It is translated as CASSLGTGGLNTEAFF.

CDR3 sequence (DNA): TGTGCCAGCAGGACCCCAGCGGGGGGGCGGGAGACCCAGTACTTC. Translating gives CASRTPAGGRETQYF. This chain links TRBV2 with TRBJ2-5; 10 nucleotides agree with TRBD2. The CDR3 has 15 amino acids. V lost 6 bases and J lost 5; bases outside the gene matches: 9. Germline lookup yields CDR1 SNHLY and CDR2 FYNNEI.

The chain combines TRBV2 with TRBJ1-2, with 7 nucleotides matching TRBD1. CDR1 is SNHLY and CDR2 is FYNNEI in the germline V gene. With V trimmed by 6 bases and J by 7 bases, 8 bases remained unmatched. The CDR3 runs 13 residues. The CDR3 sequence is CASRTEGAAGYTF. The CDR3 DNA reads TGTGCCAGCAGAACGGAGGGGGCGGCTGGCTACACCTTC.

V and J are TRBV11-1 and TRBJ2-5; D uncertain. Trimming pared 1 base from V and 4 bases from J, leaving 10 bases between. The CDR3 totals 14 residues. Germline V lookup: CDR1 SGHAT, CDR2 FQDESV (reference sequence). CDR3 sequence (DNA): TGTGCCAGCAGCTTAGAGGCGGTGGGAGAGACCCAGTACTTC. Translation: CASSLEAVGETQYF. Filled out from reference TRBV11-1 and TRBJ2-5, the complete variable domain reads EAEVAQSPRYKITEKSQAVAFWCDPISGHATLYWYRQILGQGPELLVQFQDESVVDDSQLPKDRFSAERLKGVDSTLKIQPAELGDSAMYLCASSLEAVGETQYFGPGTRLLVL.

Here the CDR3 reads CASRRQGVNQPQHF. The CDR3 bases are TGTGCCAGCAGACGACAGGGGGTAAATCAGCCCCAGCATTTT. The J gene is TRBJ1-5, the V gene TRBV2; TRBD1 matches 9 bases. This CDR3 comprises 14 residues. J gave up 4 bases and V 6 bases, and 4 bases lay outside the gene matches. Germline V gives CDR1 SNHLY, CDR2 FYNNEI.

The chain links TRBV6-5 to TRBJ1-1, with D hard to call. The ends were cut back, 4 bases at V and 4 bases at J, with 10 bases in the middle. CDR3 length: 13 residues. Germline CDR1 and CDR2: MNHEY and SVGAGI. This CDR3 is CASSLGRFTEAFF. CDR3 bases: TGTGCCAGCAGTTTAGGCAGGTTCACTGAAGCTTTCTTT.

This clone was found once. The chain couples TRBV19 to TRBJ2-3; D perhaps matches TRBD1 (6 bases). Between the trimmed V and J ends, which lost 9 bases and 5 bases, there was a span of 15 bases. The length of the CDR3 is 13 residues. The germline V gene has CDR1 LNHDA and CDR2 SQIVND (reference sequence). For the CDR3, the DNA is TGTGCCAGCTCAGGGGAATCGATAGATACGCAGTATTTT. The encoded protein is CASSGESIDTQYF.